The clone carrying this T cell receptor beta chain was detected ten times or more. Its specificity is not known. The sample belongs to a study of breast tumors, draining lymph nodes, adjacent tissues. TCRdb ran MiXCR on the multiplex PCR reads and lists one entry per CDR3 protein. The table shows about 200,000 distinct CDR3 sequences, with approximately 33% occurring only once. Overall study findings and caveats: Luminal-like breast cancer showed significantly higher tumor–nontumor repertoire similarity than basal-like. The data were judged consistent with most tumor T cells coming from lymph node and expanding in tumor. Tumor repertoires ranked between lymph nodes and nontumor tissue in diversity, with V and J gene preferences.

The CDR3 extends over 12 amino acids. V was pared by 6 bases and J by 3 bases, with 2 bases of the junction left unmatched. The V gene's germline CDR1 is ENHRY and CDR2 SYGVKD. The lymph nodes were axillary draining lymph nodes from breast cancer patients. J is TRBJ2-7 and V is TRBV10-3; 7 bases match TRBD1. The sequence was collected from a female donor with breast cancer. Some clones in this sample may be carry-over from other donors' samples. The specimen sequenced was axillary lymph node tissue. The CDR3 protein is CAIRSGGYEQYF. The DNA for the CDR3 is TGTGCCATCAGGTCAGGGGGCTACGAGCAGTACTTC.